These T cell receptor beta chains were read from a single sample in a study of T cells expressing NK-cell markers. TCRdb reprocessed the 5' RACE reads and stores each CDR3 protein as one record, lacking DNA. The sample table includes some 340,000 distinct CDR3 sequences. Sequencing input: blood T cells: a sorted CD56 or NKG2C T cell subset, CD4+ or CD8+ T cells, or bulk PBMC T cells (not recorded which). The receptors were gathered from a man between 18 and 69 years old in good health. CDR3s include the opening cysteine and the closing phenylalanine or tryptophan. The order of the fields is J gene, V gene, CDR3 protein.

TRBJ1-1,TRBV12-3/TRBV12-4,CASRGTGGNTEAFF
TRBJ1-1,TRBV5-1,CASSSELGTTEAFF
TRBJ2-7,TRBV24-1,CATSEGTPSYEQYF
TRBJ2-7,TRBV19,CASSKDRGTGSYEQYF
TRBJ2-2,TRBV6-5,CASSYSPNRGSRRELFF
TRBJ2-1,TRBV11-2,CASSSNLVDYNEQFF
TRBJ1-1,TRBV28,CASSLNLNTEAFF
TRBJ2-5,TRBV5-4,CASSSGLGLAGGETQYF
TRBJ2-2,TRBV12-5,CASGLLPSGGGTGELFF
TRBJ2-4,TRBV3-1,CASSPGITAKNIQYF
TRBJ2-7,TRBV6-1,CASSEIGYEQYF